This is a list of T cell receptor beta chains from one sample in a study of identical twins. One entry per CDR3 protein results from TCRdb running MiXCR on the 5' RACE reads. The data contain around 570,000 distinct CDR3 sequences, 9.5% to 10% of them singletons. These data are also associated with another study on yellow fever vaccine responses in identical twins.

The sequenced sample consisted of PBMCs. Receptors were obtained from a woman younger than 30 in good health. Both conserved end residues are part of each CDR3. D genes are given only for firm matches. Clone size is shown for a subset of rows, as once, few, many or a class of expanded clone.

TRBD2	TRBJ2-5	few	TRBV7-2	TGTGCCAGCAGTTCAAGCGGGGGGGCTAGGGCAGAGACCCAGTACTTC	CASSSSGGARAETQYF
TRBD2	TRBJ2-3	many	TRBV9	TGTGCCAGCTCCCCTTGGGGGGGAGAAGATACGCAGTATTTT	CASSPWGGEDTQYF
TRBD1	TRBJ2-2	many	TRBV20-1	TGCAGTGCTAGAGATGCAGGGGGTCACGGGGAGCTGTTTTTT	CSARDAGGHGELFF
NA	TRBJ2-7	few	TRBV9	TGTGCCAGCAGCGTAGCCGGGAGAAACCACGAGCAGTACTTC	CASSVAGRNHEQYF
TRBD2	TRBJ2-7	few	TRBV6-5	TGTGCCAGCAGTTACTTGGCGGGGGGGAACCCTGACGAGCAGTACTTC	CASSYLAGGNPDEQYF
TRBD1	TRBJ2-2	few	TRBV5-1	TGCGCCAGCAGCTTGGAGACAGGGCCAAACACCGGGGAGCTGTTTTTT	CASSLETGPNTGELFF
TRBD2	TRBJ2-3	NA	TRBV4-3	TGCGCCAGCAGCCAAGATGTGGGACTAGTAAGCACAGATACGCAGTATTTT	CASSQDVGLVSTDTQYF
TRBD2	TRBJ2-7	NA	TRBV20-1	TGCAGTGCTAAGTATACTAGCGGGGCAAGTGGGGAGCAGTACTTC	CSAKYTSGASGEQYF
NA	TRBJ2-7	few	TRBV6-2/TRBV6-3	TGTGCCAGCCGGGACGGATTTTACGAGCAGTACTTC	CASRDGFYEQYF
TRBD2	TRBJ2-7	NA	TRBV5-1	TGCGCCAGCAGGGTTGGCACTAGCGGGAGGTACTACGAGCAGTACTTC	CASRVGTSGRYYEQYF
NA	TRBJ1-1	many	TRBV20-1	TGCAGTGCTAATCCCGGGACCTTGGGAACTGAAGCTTTCTTT	CSANPGTLGTEAFF
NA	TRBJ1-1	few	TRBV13	TGTGCCAGCAGCTTAGGGGGCAGCTTGAACGCTGAAGCTTTCTTT	CASSLGGSLNAEAFF
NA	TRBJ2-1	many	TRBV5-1	TGCGCCAGCAGCTTGGATCTGGGTGAGCAGTTCTTC	CASSLDLGEQFF
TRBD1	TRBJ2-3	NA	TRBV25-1	TGTGCCAGCAGTACAGGACAGGGGTCCTCGCCTAGCACAGATACGCAGTATTTT	CASSTGQGSSPSTDTQYF
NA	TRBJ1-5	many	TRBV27	TGTGCCAGCAGTTCCGGACCGAGGATGTGGCCCCAGCATTTT	CASSSGPRMWPQHF
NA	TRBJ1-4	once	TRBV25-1	TGTGCCAGCAGTGGCAGGCTAAATGAAAAACTGTTTTTT	CASSGRLNEKLFF
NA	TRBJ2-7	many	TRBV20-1	TGCAGTGCTAGCCCCATCGGTAAGCAGTACTTC	CSASPIGKQYF
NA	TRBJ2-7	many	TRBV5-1	TGCGCCAGCAGCTTGGAAGGTGGGGACCCCTACGAGCAGTACTTC	CASSLEGGDPYEQYF
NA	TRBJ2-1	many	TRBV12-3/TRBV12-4	TGTGCCAGCAGTTTAGCGTCAGAAAATCAGCAGTTCTTC	CASSLASENQQFF
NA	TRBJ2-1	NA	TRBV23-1	TGCGCCAGCAGTCAATCGACAAGACCTCGACACAATGAGCAGTTCTTC	CASSQSTRPRHNEQFF
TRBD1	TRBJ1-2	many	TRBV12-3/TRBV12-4	TGTGCCAGCATTAAACAGGGGACCGACTATGGCTACACCTTC	CASIKQGTDYGYTF
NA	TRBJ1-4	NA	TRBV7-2	TGTGCCAGCAGCTTTAGGACCGCGGCAACTAATGAAAAACTGTTTTTT	CASSFRTAATNEKLFF
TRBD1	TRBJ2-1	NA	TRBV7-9	TGTGCCAGCAGCCGCCCACCCCAGGGGGCGCGAGAGCAGTTCTTC	CASSRPPQGAREQFF
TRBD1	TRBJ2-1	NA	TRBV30	TGTGCCTGGAGTGTACTGGGGACAGGGGTCAATGAGCAGTTCTTC	CAWSVLGTGVNEQFF
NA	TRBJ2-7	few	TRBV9	TGTGCCAGCAGCGTAGTTGATCAGCTGAATCGGAAAAACGAGCAGTACTTC	CASSVVDQLNRKNEQYF
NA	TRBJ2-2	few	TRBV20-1	TGCAGTGCTAGAGATATCGGGGGACGGGCGACCACCGGGGAGCTGTTTTTT	CSARDIGGRATTGELFF
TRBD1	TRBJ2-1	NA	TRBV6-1	TGTGCCAGCAGCCCTGACAGGGGGGCTACCTACAATGAGCAGTTCTTC	CASSPDRGATYNEQFF
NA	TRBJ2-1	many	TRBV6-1	TGTGCCAGTGCGGCCTACTTTAACAATGAGCAGTTCTTC	CASAAYFNNEQFF
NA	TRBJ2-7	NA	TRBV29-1	TGCAGCGTTCGGACCGTCTACGAGCAGTACTTC	CSVRTVYEQYF
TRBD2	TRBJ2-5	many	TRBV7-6	TGTGCCAGCAGCTTAGGTGCGGGGGGCCAAGAGACCCAGTACTTC	CASSLGAGGQETQYF
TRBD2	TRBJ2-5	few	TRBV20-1	TGCAGTGCGTTGCTAGCGGGGGGAGAGACCCAGTACTTC	CSALLAGGETQYF
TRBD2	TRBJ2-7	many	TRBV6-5	TGTGCCAGCAGTTACTCAGGGAGGGACTACGAGCAGTACTTC	CASSYSGRDYEQYF
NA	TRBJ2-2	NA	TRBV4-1	TGCGCCAGCAGGAAGAATCACACCGGGGAGCTGTTTTTT	CASRKNHTGELFF
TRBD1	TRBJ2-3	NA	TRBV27	TGTGCCAGCACCGACAGGGGGCTCGGCGATACGCAGTATTTT	CASTDRGLGDTQYF
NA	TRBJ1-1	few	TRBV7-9	TGTGCCAGCAGCTTAGCAAGGGGTAGGGCCCTGAACACTGAAGCTTTCTTT	CASSLARGRALNTEAFF
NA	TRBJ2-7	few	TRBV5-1	TGCGCCAGCAGCTTGTCGCAGAGTGGGGATTACGAGCAGTACTTC	CASSLSQSGDYEQYF
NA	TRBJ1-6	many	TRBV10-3	TGTGCCATCAGTGCAGCTGGTGCTTCACCCCTCCACTTT	CAISAAGASPLHF
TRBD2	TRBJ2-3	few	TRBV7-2	TGTGCCAGCAGCCAAGCGGGGGGTACGCAGTATTTT	CASSQAGGTQYF
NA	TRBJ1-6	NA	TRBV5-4	TGTGCCAGCAGCGGCCAGGGGAAAGATAATTCACCCCTCCACTTT	CASSGQGKDNSPLHF
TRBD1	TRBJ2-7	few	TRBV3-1	TGTGCCAGCAGCCTAACTCGACAGGGTGGTCACTACGAGCAGTACTTC	CASSLTRQGGHYEQYF
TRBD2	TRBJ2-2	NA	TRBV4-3	TGCGCCAGCAGCCAGGCCTTGAGCGGGAGGTCCACCGGGGAGCTGTTTTTT	CASSQALSGRSTGELFF
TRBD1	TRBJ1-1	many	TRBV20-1	TGCAGTGCTATACAGGGGGCATGGGCTGAAGCTTTCTTT	CSAIQGAWAEAFF
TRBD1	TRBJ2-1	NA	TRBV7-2	TGTGCCAGCAGCCAAGGACAGGTTTTCTATGAGCAGTTCTTC	CASSQGQVFYEQFF
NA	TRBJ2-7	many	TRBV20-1	TGCAGTGCTCCCGGGACGGCAACATACGAGCAGTACTTC	CSAPGTATYEQYF
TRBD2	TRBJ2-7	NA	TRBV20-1	TGCAGTGCTAGACTCCTGGGACTAGCGGGGGGCCGTGGGTACGAGCAGTACTTC	CSARLLGLAGGRGYEQYF
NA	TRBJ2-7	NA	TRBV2	TGTGCCAGCAGTCCGCAGACGACTAGTACCTACGAGCAGTACTTC	CASSPQTTSTYEQYF
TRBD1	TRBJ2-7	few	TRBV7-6	TGTGCCAGCAGCTTCAGGGGGACGGCCGAGCAGTACTTC	CASSFRGTAEQYF
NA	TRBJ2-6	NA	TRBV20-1	TGCAGTGCTAAAAAACAGGCTGGGGCCAACGTCCTGACTTTC	CSAKKQAGANVLTF
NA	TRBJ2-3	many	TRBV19	TGTGCCAGTACCCCGTGGGATACGCAGTATTTT	CASTPWDTQYF
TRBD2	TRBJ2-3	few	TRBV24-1	TGTGCCACCAGTGACCTGGGACTAGAGGGCACAGATACGCAGTATTTT	CATSDLGLEGTDTQYF
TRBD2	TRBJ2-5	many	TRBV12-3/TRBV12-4	TGTGCCAGCAGTTTTCAAGCGGGAGCCCTGCCAGAGACCCAGTACTTC	CASSFQAGALPETQYF
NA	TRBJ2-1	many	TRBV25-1	TGTGCCAGCAGTGAAGCGGGGAACTACAATGAGCAGTTCTTC	CASSEAGNYNEQFF
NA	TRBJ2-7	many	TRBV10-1	TGCGCCAGCAGTGAGTCTCCGGGCCCAGCCGAGCAGTACTTC	CASSESPGPAEQYF
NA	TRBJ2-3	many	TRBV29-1	TGCAGCGTTGAAGATCTTACGCAGTATTTT	CSVEDLTQYF
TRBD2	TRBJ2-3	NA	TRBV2	TGTGCCAGCAGTAGACGGGAGGGCACAGATACGCAGTATTTT	CASSRREGTDTQYF